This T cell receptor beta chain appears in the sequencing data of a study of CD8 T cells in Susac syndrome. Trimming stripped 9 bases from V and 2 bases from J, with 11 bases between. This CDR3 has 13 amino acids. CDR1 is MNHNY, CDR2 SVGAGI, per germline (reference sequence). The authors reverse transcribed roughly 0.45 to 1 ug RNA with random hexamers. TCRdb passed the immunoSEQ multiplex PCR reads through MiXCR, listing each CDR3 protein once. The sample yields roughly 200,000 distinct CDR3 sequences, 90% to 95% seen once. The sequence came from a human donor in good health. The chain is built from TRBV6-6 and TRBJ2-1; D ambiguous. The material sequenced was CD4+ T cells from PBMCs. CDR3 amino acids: CASSEQTYNEQFF. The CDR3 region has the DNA TGTGCCAGTTCGGAACAGACCTACAATGAGCAGTTCTTC.